This paragraph covers one TCR beta chain sequence. The data originate from a study of control samples from healthy donors and cancer patients. The table came from immunoSEQ multiplex PCR; TCRdb's copy has only in-frame clones and leaves some out. This sample has 150,000 to 200,000 clones, with 70% to 90% found just once. Germline lookup yields CDR1 ENHRY and CDR2 SYGVKD. Trimming pared 1 base from V and 5 bases from J, leaving 11 bases between. This CDR3 region has 14 residues. The chain employs TRBV10-3 and TRBJ1-1; D uncertain. The TCR originated in a man younger than 35 in good health. The specimen was blood. The CDR3 DNA reads as TGTGCCATCAGTGAGTACACAGAAGGGACTGAAGCTTTCTTT. Its protein product is CAISEYTEGTEAFF.